The TCR beta chain described here comes from a study of Ad26.COV2.S vaccination and SARS-CoV-2 variants. Broader study findings: A substantial breadth of spike-specific CD8+ and CD4+ T cell responses after vaccination has been reported. Vaccine and placebo groups showed comparable non-spike TCR breadth. Estimates derived from TCR breadth and depth analyses may have underestimated total T cell responses. Vaccine recipients showed a spike-specific TCR breadth that was higher than in placebo recipients.

Germline V lookup: CDR1 MNHEY, CDR2 SVGAGI. V was clipped by 0 bases and J by 0 bases; unmatched bases: 5. CDR3 length: 16 residues. Turning to this clone: Its matching antigen is unknown.

The data were produced by immunoSEQ multiplex PCR, yet TCRdb's version contains in-frame clones alone and is incomplete. The data show over 110,000 clones, roughly 85% seen once. The sequences come from peripheral blood, collected after recovery from COVID-19. The chain has TRBV6-5 and TRBJ2-7; 7 bases align to TRBD1. This clonotype was sampled from a human donor who had recovered from COVID-19. CDR3 sequence: CASSYSTGQHSYEQYF. The CDR3 DNA follows: TGTGCCAGCAGTTACTCGACGGGACAGCACTCCTACGAGCAGTACTTC.